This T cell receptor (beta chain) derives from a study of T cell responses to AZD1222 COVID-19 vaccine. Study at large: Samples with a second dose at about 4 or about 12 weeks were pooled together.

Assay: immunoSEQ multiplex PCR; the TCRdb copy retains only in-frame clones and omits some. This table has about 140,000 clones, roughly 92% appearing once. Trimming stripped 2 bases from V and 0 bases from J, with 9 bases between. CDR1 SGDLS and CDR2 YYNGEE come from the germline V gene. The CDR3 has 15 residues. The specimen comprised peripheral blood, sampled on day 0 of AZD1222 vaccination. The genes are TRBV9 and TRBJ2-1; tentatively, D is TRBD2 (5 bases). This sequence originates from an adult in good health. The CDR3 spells CASSVSGSSYNEQFF. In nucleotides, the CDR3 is TGTGCCAGCAGCGTCAGCGGTAGCTCCTACAATGAGCAGTTCTTC.